Listed here are 24 T cell receptor beta chains from one sample, sequenced in a study of blood T cell repertoires in COVID-19. Clones were sequenced by immunoSEQ multiplex PCR, and TCRdb holds only the in-frame ones, with some missing. The data contain under 300,000 clones, 70% to 90% of them seen just once; the ten biggest clones take up roughly 11%. The specimen was peripheral blood. The origin of the receptors is a woman in her seventies with acute or convalescent COVID-19.

This clone was seen a few times. The rearrangement links TRBV3-1 (or the pseudogene TRBV3-2) to TRBJ2-1, with 12 bases identical to TRBD2. Germline V gene sequence: CDR1 LGHDT, CDR2 YNNKEL (reference sequence). The CDR3 loop spans 17 amino acids. Germline trimming cut 2 bases from V and 4 bases from J; bases unmatched to any gene: 6. The CDR3 loop reads CASSQPKLAGGYNEQFF. Here the CDR3 DNA reads TGTGCCAGCAGCCAACCCAAGCTAGCGGGGGGGTACAATGAGCAGTTCTTC.

The chain uses TRBV7-6 and TRBJ2-5; the D is unclear. The CDR3 runs to 15 residues. V shed 2 bases and J shed 3 bases, with 13 bases lying between them. Germline V gene data show CDR1 as SGHVS and CDR2 as FNYEAQ. The CDR3 DNA sequence: TGTGCCAGCAGCTTATTTTTTGGTCTAGAAGAGACCCAGTACTTC. Translated: CASSLFFGLEETQYF.

This clone was recorded only once. This chain uses TRBV30 with TRBJ1-1, with no clear D. V lost 5 bases and J 1 base, leaving 5 bases between the germline ends. The CDR3 totals 11 residues. Germline V gene sequence: CDR1 GTSNPN, CDR2 SVGIG (reference sequence). The CDR3 DNA reads TGTGCCTGGGAGCAGAACACTGAAGCTTTCTTT. It is translated as CAWEQNTEAFF.

This chain uses TRBV21-1 with TRBJ1-3; the table's D call, TRBD1, was not checked against the DNA. TRBV21-1 is marked as a pseudogene. This CDR3 is 14 amino acids long. CDR3 coding DNA: TGTGCCAGCAGCATGGGACAGGGGGCAAGCACCATATATTTT. Translated, it gives CASSMGQGASTIYF.

The genes are TRBV6-5 and TRBJ1-2; 8 positions agree with TRBD1. CDR3 length: 14 residues. V lost 10 bases, J lost 2 bases, and 9 bases stayed unmatched. From germline, CDR1 is MNHEY and CDR2 SVGAGI. The CDR3 region has the DNA TGTGCCACCACCTCAAACAGGGGGAACTATGGCTACACCTTC. This codes for CATTSNRGNYGYTF.

The chain carries TRBV4-2 and TRBJ1-6; TRBD1 agrees at 8 bases. Losses at the gene ends were 0 bases for V and 6 bases for J; bases not matched to a gene: 4. The CDR3 consists of 16 residues. The V gene's germline CDR1 is LGHNA and CDR2 YNFKEQ. This chain's CDR3 is CASSQDRDRINSPLHF. The CDR3, as DNA: TGTGCCAGCAGCCAAGATCGGGACAGGATTAATTCACCCCTCCACTTT.

The chain couples TRBV9 to TRBJ1-3; D may be TRBD1 (5 bases). The CDR3 is made up of 15 amino acids. The ends were cut back, 1 base at V and 2 bases at J, with 10 bases in the middle. Germline values: CDR1 SGDLS, CDR2 YYNGEE. The CDR3 DNA reads as TGTGCCAGCAGCGTAAGGGGTGGTACTGGAAACACCATATATTTT. This gives the protein CASSVRGGTGNTIYF.

The chain couples TRBV2 to TRBJ1-1; D is uncertain. V lost 6 bases and J 2 bases, leaving 13 bases between the germline ends. Germline loops: CDR1 SNHLY, CDR2 FYNNEI. The CDR3 spans 14 residues. The CDR3 nucleotides read TGTGCCAGCAGGCTGAGGGAGGGCAACACTGAAGCTTTCTTT. This encodes CASRLREGNTEAFF. Filled out from reference TRBV2 and TRBJ1-1, the complete variable domain reads EPEVTQTPSHQVTQMGQEVILRCVPISNHLYFYWYRQILGQKVEFLVSFYNNEISEKSEIFDDQFSVERPDGSNFTLKIRSTKLEDSAMYFCASRLREGNTEAFFGQGTRLTVV.

The chain has TRBV2 and TRBJ2-7; 7 nucleotides align to TRBD2. The CDR3 length is 13 residues. After removal of 7 bases from V and 3 bases from J, the junction contained 6 bases not matched to a gene. CDR1 is SNHLY and CDR2 is FYNNEI in the germline V gene. The CDR3 sequence: CASILASGYEQYF. The CDR3 DNA sequence: TGTGCCAGCATCCTGGCTAGCGGCTACGAGCAGTACTTC.

The CDR3 DNA is TGCGCCAGCAGCTTGGATCCCCCATTAGAGACCCAGTACTTC. It is translated as CASSLDPPLETQYF. This sequence joins TRBV5-1 and TRBJ2-5, with unresolved D. V was cut by 0 bases and J by 4 bases, with 10 bases left in between. Germline V CDR1 and CDR2: SGHRS, YFSETQ. There are 14 residues in the CDR3.

The gene calls are TRBV27 and TRBJ1-4; weak D call: TRBD1 (6 bases). CDR1 and CDR2 (germline): MNHEY, SMNVEV (reference sequence). Trimming took 7 bases from V and 7 from J, leaving 13 bases between them. The CDR3 loop spans 13 amino acids. The CDR3 DNA is TGTGCCAGCAAGGGGGACCTCAGTGAAAAACTGTTTTTT. Its protein is CASKGDLSEKLFF. Complete variable domain (other parts from reference TRBV27 and TRBJ1-4): EAQVTQNPRYLITVTGKKLTVTCSQNMNHEYMSWYRQDPGLGLRQIYYSMNVEVTDKGDVPEGYKVSRKEKRNFPLILESPSPNQTSLYFCASKGDLSEKLFFGSGTQLSVL.

This clone has only one observation. This rearrangement joins TRBV5-1 to TRBJ2-7; 9 bases line up with TRBD1. CDR3 length equals 16 residues. Per the germline V gene, CDR1 is SGHRS and CDR2 is YFSETQ. V was clipped by 0 bases and J by 5 bases; unmatched bases: 9. The CDR3 nucleotides are TGCGCCAGCAGCTTGGAGGGACAGGGCGCAGTGAACGAGCAGTACTTC. This codes for CASSLEGQGAVNEQYF.

The chain carries TRBV7-6 and TRBJ1-1, with TRBD1 identical over 7 bases. The V segment lost 6 bases and the J segment 4 bases; nucleotides outside the gene matches: 8. CDR1 and CDR2 from the germline V gene are SGHVS and FNYEAQ. This CDR3 is 14 amino acids long. The CDR3 region is CASRPGGVITEAFF. The CDR3 nucleotides read TGTGCCAGCAGGCCAGGGGGTGTAATCACTGAAGCTTTCTTT.

V gene TRBV12-3 or TRBV12-4 combines with J gene TRBJ1-2, with D possibly matching TRBD1 (6 bases). CDR3 length: 13 amino acids. V lost 5 bases and J lost 8, with 15 bases in between. The CDR3 nucleotides are TGTGCCAGCAGTCCTGACAGGCGAGGCGGCTACACCTTC. This encodes CASSPDRRGGYTF.

The sample holds a few counts of this clone. V and J are TRBV6-5 and TRBJ1-5, with D unresolved. The germline V and J ends were trimmed by 0 bases and 7 bases, with 7 bases remaining between them. CDR3 length: 13 residues. Germline CDR1 MNHEY, CDR2 SVGAGI. This chain's CDR3 is CASSYSQSQPQHF. The CDR3 DNA reads as TGTGCCAGCAGTTACTCACAGTCGCAGCCCCAGCATTTT.

V usage is TRBV3-1 (or the pseudogene TRBV3-2) and J usage is TRBJ1-5, with TRBD1 identical over 7 bases. V was clipped by 4 bases and J by 5 bases; unmatched bases: 2. The CDR3 spans 13 residues. The germline V gene encodes CDR1 LGHDT and CDR2 YNNKEL (reference sequence). The CDR3 loop reads CASSRTGDQPQHF. For the CDR3, the DNA is TGTGCCAGCAGCCGGACAGGAGATCAGCCCCAGCATTTT.

The chain recombines TRBV18 with TRBJ1-5; the D gene is possibly TRBD1 (6 bases). From germline, CDR1 is KGHSH and CDR2 LQKENI. This CDR3 is built from 15 residues. V lost 1 base to trimming and J lost 7 bases, with 14 bases between them. In DNA, the CDR3 is TGTGCCAGCTCACCACTACAGGGTGTGGGGCAGCCCCAGCATTTT. This sequence encodes CASSPLQGVGQPQHF.

This chain connects TRBV25-1 to TRBJ1-5, with D perhaps TRBD1 (5 bases). The CDR3 is made up of 15 amino acids. Trimming shortened V by 3 bases and J by 4 bases, and 13 bases separated the two germline ends. CDR1 and CDR2 from the germline V gene are MGHDK and SYGVNS. CDR3 DNA sequence: TGTGCCAGCAGTGATATGGGGGGGGGAAATCAGCCCCAGCATTTT. Its translation is CASSDMGGGNQPQHF.

The V gene is TRBV24-1, the J gene TRBJ2-3; possibly TRBD2 for D (6 bases). Germline loops: CDR1 KGHDR, CDR2 SFDVKD. The CDR3 spans 15 residues. Trimming stripped 1 base from V and 6 bases from J, with 13 bases between. CDR3 loop: CATSDFPGTGDTQYF. The CDR3 nucleotides are TGTGCCACCAGTGATTTCCCCGGGACTGGGGATACGCAGTATTTT.

The count of this clone is one. The CDR3 here is CASTASVNTGELFF. DNA of the CDR3: TGTGCCAGCACTGCCAGCGTGAACACCGGGGAGCTGTTTTTT. The V gene is TRBV2, the J gene TRBJ2-2; D is uncertain. The CDR3 has 14 residues. Germline V gene sequence: CDR1 SNHLY, CDR2 FYNNEI. Trimming removed 7 bases at V and 1 base at J, with 10 bases between.

The CDR3 nucleotides read TGTGCCAGCTCAGCCGGGGGGCCCTACGAGCAGTACTTC. Its translation is CASSAGGPYEQYF. V and J are TRBV18 and TRBJ2-7; possible D gene TRBD2, 7 bases. V shed 5 bases and J shed 2 bases, with 10 bases lying between them. Germline V gives CDR1 KGHSH, CDR2 LQKENI. There are 13 residues in the CDR3.

This chain uses TRBV7-9 with TRBJ1-1; D gene ambiguous. This CDR3 has 13 amino acids. V lost 5 bases and J 4 bases, leaving 11 bases between the germline ends. Germline CDR1 and CDR2: SEHNR and FQNEAQ (reference sequence). The CDR3 region is CASSPTASTEAFF. CDR3 bases: TGTGCCAGCAGCCCCACAGCCTCCACTGAAGCTTTCTTT.

The chain links TRBV9 to TRBJ2-3; possible D gene TRBD2, 6 bases. V was clipped by 3 bases and J by 3 bases, with 14 bases between them. The CDR3 has 15 residues. CDR1 is SGDLS, CDR2 YYNGEE, per germline. The CDR3 here is CASSADGGGTDTQYF. CDR3 DNA sequence: TGTGCCAGCAGCGCGGACGGCGGAGGGACAGATACGCAGTATTTT.

The rearrangement links TRBV7-2 to TRBJ2-3; 8 positions match TRBD2. V was clipped by 2 bases and J by 0 bases; unmatched bases: 4. The CDR3 length is 16 residues. Per the germline V gene, CDR1 is SGHTA and CDR2 is FQGNSA. CDR3: CASSLLLAASTDTQYF. The DNA for the CDR3 is TGTGCCAGCAGCTTATTACTAGCGGCCAGCACAGATACGCAGTATTTT.